This T cell receptor (beta chain) was sequenced in a study of Ad26.COV2.S vaccination and SARS-CoV-2 variants. Background on the study: By the intramuscular route, Ad26.COV2.S was given once, or twice 56 days apart. Study observations and caveats: Comparability of non-spike TCR breadth was observed across vaccine and placebo recipients.

TCRdb's copy holds only in-frame clones and misses some; the assay was immunoSEQ multiplex PCR. The table has 350,000 to 550,000 clones, 89% seen once. Treatment of the sample: some 20 received Ad26.COV2.S at low or high dose, single or two shots; five or six received placebo; per-sample allocation not given. Repertoires come from day 63 after the first vaccine or placebo injection. Within Boston, the person who donated was an adult of 18-55 years. Expression of Wuhan-strain SARS-CoV-2 spike came from the Ad26 vector that formed the vaccine. Regarding this clone: The antigen is not known.

V lost 8 bases, J lost 2 bases, and 2 bases stayed unmatched. The CDR3 sequence is 13 residues long. Germline lookup yields CDR1 ENHRY and CDR2 SYGVKD. The chain employs TRBV10-3 and TRBJ2-2, with 7 positions matching TRBD1. The TCR sequence derives from a person aged 18-60 years who received the Ad26.COV2.S COVID-19 vaccine or a placebo. Material: peripheral blood, obtained in a trial of Ad26.COV2.S vaccine versus placebo. CDR3 DNA: TGTGCCATCGGGACAGAAAACACCGGGGAGCTGTTTTTT. Translation gives CAIGTENTGELFF.